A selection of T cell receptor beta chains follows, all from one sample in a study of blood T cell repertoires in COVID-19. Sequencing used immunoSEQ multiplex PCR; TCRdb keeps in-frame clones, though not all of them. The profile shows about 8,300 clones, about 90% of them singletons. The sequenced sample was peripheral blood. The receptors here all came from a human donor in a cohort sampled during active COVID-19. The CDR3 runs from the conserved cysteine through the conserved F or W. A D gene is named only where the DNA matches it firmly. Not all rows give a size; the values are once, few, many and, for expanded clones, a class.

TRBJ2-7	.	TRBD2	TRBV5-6	TGTGCCAGCAGCTTGGGGGGTGGTCCAACTAGCGGTGAATCCTACGAGCAGTACTTC	CASSLGGGPTSGESYEQYF
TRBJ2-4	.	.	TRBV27	TGTGCCAGCAGTTTCTCTCGCCCGGAGTTTGCCAAAAACATTCAGTACTTC	CASSFSRPEFAKNIQYF
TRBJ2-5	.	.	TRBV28	TGTGCCGTACAAGGGCGGGGAGAGACCCAGTACTTC	CAVQGRGETQYF
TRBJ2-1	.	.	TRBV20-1	TGCAGTGCTAGTGCCGCCCCCCCGGTTGTAGTAGTCGTCGATGAGCAGTTCTTC	CSASAAPPVVVVVDEQFF
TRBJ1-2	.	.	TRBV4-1	TGCGCCAGCAGCCAGACCGGGACAATATCTATTGGCTACACCTTC	CASSQTGTISIGYTF
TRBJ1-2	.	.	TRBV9	TGTGCCAGCAGCGTAGGACGGGGGGAATACTATGGCTACACCTTC	CASSVGRGEYYGYTF
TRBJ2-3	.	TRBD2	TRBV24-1	TGTGCCACCAGTAGTTGGGAGGGCCGGGAGGATACGCAGTATTTT	CATSSWEGREDTQYF
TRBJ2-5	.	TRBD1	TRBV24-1	TGTGCCACCAGTGAATGGACAGGGGGAGAGACCCAGTACTTC	CATSEWTGGETQYF
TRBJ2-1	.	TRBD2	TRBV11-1	TGTGCCAGCAGCTTCGGGACTAGCGGGAGTTATGAGCAGTTCTTC	CASSFGTSGSYEQFF
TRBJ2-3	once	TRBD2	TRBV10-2	TGCGCCAGCAGTGAGGTCCGGGGGGTAGATACGCAGTATTTT	CASSEVRGVDTQYF
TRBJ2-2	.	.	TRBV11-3	TGTGCCAGCAGCTTAGCCAGGGACACCGGGGAGCTGTTTTTT	CASSLARDTGELFF
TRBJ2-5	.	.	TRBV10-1	TGCGCCAGCAGTGAGTCTCCAGGGATAGCAGAGACCCAGTACTTC	CASSESPGIAETQYF
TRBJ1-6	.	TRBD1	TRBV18	TGTGCCAGCTCACCACAAGGGACAGGGGTCCATTCACCCCTCCACTTT	CASSPQGTGVHSPLHF
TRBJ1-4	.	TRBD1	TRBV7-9	TGTGCCAGCAGCCCTCCGATAGGACAGGGTGGGGAAAAACTGTTTTTT	CASSPPIGQGGEKLFF
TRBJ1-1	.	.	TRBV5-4	TGTGCCAGCAGCTTCGGGGGGAACACTGAAGCTTTCTTT	CASSFGGNTEAFF
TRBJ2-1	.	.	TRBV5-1	TGCGCCAGCAGCCCGACGGGGAGCTCCTACAATGAGCAGTTCTTC	CASSPTGSSYNEQFF
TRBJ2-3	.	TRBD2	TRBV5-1	TGCGCCAGCAGCCTAGCGGGAGAAGTAGATACGCAGTATTTT	CASSLAGEVDTQYF